This T cell receptor beta chain originates from a study of beta chain features in type 1 diabetes. General study results and limits: Any role of HLA type in TCRB rearrangement remained unresolved here. Among patients with Type 1 diabetes, TCRB CDR3s were moderately but significantly shorter in every one of the four CD4+ subsets.

Turning to this clone: Its antigen is currently unknown.

Expressed TCRB transcripts were sequenced, since all the RNA that had been isolated was reverse transcribed. The data were produced by immunoSEQ multiplex PCR, yet TCRdb's version contains in-frame clones alone and is incomplete. The profile shows 400,000 to 600,000 clones, about 29% of them singletons. CDR1 is GTSNPN, CDR2 SVGIG, per germline (reference sequence). V lost 7 bases to trimming and J lost 6 bases, with 15 bases between them. The CDR3 length is 13 residues. Each sorted fraction was over 95% pure. J is TRBJ2-2 and V is TRBV30; no clear D gene. Sequencing used naive CD4+ T cells from blood. This TCR was recovered from a man aged 18 to 35 in good health. The CDR3 nucleotides read TGTGCCTTCAACCTACTTGTTCCCGGGGAGCTGTTTTTT. Protein sequence: CAFNLLVPGELFF. Based on the CDR3 plus reference TRBV30 and TRBJ2-2, the full variable domain is SQTIHQWPATLVQPVGSPLSLECTVEGTSNPNLYWYRQAAGRGLQLLFYSVGIGQISSEVPQNLSASRPQDRQFILSSKKLLLSDSGFYLCAFNLLVPGELFFGEGSRLTVL.